This record covers a single T cell receptor (beta chain). The record originates from a study of blood T cell repertoires in COVID-19. Study-wide background: Donors in the United States, Italy and Spain gave samples during acute or convalescent COVID-19. PBMCs, B-cell-depleted T cells, or T cells provided the cDNA or gDNA that made up the material.

V lost 4 bases and J lost 4, with 14 bases in between. There are 14 residues in the CDR3. Germline CDR1 and CDR2: WNHNN and SYGVQD (reference sequence). In the original workflow: It was from reference gene primer amplification that nucleated cell counts were estimated. Data came from immunoSEQ multiplex PCR; TCRdb stores just in-frame clones and leaves some out. That table is the source of V, J and clone size, and D and trimming were worked out from the DNA. Of 250,000 or so clones in the sample, roughly 87% are singletons; the top ten hold approximately 0.8%. This clonotype originated in a woman aged 25-40 years with acute or convalescent COVID-19. Material for sequencing was peripheral blood. V and J are TRBV10-1 and TRBJ2-7; D may be TRBD2 (6 bases). CDR3 DNA: TGCGCCAGCAGTGGTCATAGGGAGGAGTACGAGCAGTACTTC. It encodes CASSGHREEYEQYF.